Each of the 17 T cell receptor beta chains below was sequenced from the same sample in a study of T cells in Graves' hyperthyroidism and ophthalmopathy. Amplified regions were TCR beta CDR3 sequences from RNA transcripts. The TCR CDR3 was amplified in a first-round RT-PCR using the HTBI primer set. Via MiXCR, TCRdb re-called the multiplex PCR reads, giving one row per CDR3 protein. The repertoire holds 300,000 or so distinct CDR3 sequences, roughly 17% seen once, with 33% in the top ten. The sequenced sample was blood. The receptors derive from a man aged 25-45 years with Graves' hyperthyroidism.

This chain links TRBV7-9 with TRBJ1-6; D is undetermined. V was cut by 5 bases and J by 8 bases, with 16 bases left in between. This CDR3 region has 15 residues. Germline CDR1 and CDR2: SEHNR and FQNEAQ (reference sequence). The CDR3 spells CASSNPGSKHSPLHF. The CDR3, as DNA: TGTGCCAGCAGCAATCCCGGGTCCAAGCATTCACCCCTCCACTTT.

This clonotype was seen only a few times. CDR3 amino acids: CASSPLARANTGELFF. CDR3 sequence (DNA): TGTGCCAGCAGTCCCCTAGCCCGTGCGAACACCGGGGAGCTGTTTTTT. This sequence joins TRBV25-1 and TRBJ2-2; TRBD2 might be the D (5 bases). This CDR3 contains 16 residues. Per the germline V gene, CDR1 is MGHDK and CDR2 is SYGVNS. Trimming cost V 5 bases and J 0 bases, with 13 bases left between them.

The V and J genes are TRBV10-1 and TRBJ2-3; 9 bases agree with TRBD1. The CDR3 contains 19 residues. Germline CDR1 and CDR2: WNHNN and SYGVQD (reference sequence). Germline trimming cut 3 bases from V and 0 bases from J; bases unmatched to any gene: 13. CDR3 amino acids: CASSEGRTGQGVSTDTQYF. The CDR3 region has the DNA TGCGCCAGCAGTGAAGGCCGAACGGGACAGGGCGTCAGCACAGATACGCAGTATTTT.

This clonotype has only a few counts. The CDR3 loop reads CASSLDSGGDEQFF. In nucleotides, the CDR3 is TGCGCCAGCAGCTTAGATTCGGGCGGCGATGAGCAGTTCTTC. The chain links TRBV5-1 to TRBJ2-1, with D uncertain. Germline V gene lookup returns CDR1 SGHRS and CDR2 YFSETQ. V lost 2 bases to trimming and J lost 8 bases, with 14 bases between them. The length of the CDR3 is 14 residues. Together with reference TRBV5-1 and TRBJ2-1, the CDR3 gives the full variable domain: KAGVTQTPRYLIKTRGQQVTLSCSPISGHRSVSWYQQTPGQGLQFLFEYFSETQRNKGNFPGRFSGRQFSNSRSEMNVSTLELGDSALYLCASSLDSGGDEQFFGPGTRLTVL.

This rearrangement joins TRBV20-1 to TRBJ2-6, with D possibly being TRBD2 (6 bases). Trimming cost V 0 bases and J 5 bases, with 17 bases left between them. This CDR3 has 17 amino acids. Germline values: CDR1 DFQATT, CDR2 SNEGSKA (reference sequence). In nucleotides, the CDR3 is TGCAGTGCTAGAGAGTACTCCGGGACTCGAAGGGCCAACGTCCTGACTTTC. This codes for CSAREYSGTRRANVLTF.

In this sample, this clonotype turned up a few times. As DNA, the CDR3 is TGTGCCAGTAGTAGGGACAGCGCTTTGGAGCTCGGCACCGGGGAGCTGTTTTTT. Its protein is CASSRDSALELGTGELFF. The chain employs TRBV19 and TRBJ2-2; TRBD1 agrees at 7 bases. Trimming cost V 4 bases and J 4 bases; bases outside gene matches: 15. This CDR3 region has 18 residues. Germline CDR1 is LNHDA and CDR2 is SQIVND (reference sequence).

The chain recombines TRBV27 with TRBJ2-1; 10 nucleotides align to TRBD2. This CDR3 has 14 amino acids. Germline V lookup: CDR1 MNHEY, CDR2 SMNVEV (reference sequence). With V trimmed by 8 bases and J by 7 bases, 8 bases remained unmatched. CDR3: CASALAGVGNEQFF. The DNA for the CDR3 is TGTGCCAGCGCTCTAGCGGGAGTGGGGAATGAGCAGTTCTTC.

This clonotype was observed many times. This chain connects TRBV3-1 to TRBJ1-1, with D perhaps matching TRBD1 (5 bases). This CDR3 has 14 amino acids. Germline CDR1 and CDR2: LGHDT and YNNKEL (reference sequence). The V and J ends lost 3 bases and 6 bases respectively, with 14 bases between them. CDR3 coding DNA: TGTGCCAGCAGCCAGGCTACAGGTACCCCTGAAGCTTTCTTT. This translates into CASSQATGTPEAFF. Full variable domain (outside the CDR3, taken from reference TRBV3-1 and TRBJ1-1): DTAVSQTPKYLVTQMGNDKSIKCEQNLGHDTMYWYKQDSKKFLKIMFSYNNKELIINETVPNRFSPKSPDKAHLNLHINSLELGDSAVYFCASSQATGTPEAFFGQGTRLTVV.

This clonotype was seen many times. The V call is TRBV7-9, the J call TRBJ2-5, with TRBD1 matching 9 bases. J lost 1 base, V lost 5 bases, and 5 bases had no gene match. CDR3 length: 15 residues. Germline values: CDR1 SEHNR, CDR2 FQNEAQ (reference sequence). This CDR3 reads CASSPRQGVQETQYF. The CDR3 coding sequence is TGTGCCAGCAGCCCCCGACAGGGGGTCCAAGAGACCCAGTACTTC. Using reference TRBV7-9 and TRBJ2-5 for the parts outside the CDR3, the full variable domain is DTGVSQNPRHKITKRGQNVTFRCDPISEHNRLYWYRQTLGQGPEFLTYFQNEAQLEKSRLLSDRFSAERPKGSFSTLEIQRTEQGDSAMYLCASSPRQGVQETQYFGPGTRLLVL.

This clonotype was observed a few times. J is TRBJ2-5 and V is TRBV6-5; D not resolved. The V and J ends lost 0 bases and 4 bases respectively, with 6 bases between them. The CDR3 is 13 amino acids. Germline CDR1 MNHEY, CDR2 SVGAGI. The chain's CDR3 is CASSYSMTETQYF. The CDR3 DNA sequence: TGTGCCAGCAGTTACTCGATGACAGAGACCCAGTACTTC.

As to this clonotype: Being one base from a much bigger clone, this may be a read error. CDR3 coding DNA: TGTGTCACCGGACAGGGATGGGCTAATGAAAAACTGTTTTTT. Protein product: CVTGQGWANEKLFF. This chain joins TRBV2 and TRBJ1-4; TRBD1 matches at 8 bases. CDR3 size: 14 residues. CDR1 and CDR2 (germline): SNHLY, FYNNEI.

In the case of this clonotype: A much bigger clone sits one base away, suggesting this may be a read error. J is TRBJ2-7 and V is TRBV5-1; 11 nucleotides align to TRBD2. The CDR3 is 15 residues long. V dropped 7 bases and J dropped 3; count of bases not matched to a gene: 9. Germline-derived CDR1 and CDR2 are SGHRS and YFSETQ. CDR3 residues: CASGIRTSGFYEQYF. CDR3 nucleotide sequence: TGCGCCAGCGGCATTAGGACTAGCGGGTTCTACGAGCAGTACTTC. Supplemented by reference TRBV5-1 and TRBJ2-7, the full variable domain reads KAGVTQTPRYLIKTRGQQVTLSCSPISGHRSVSWYQQTPGQGLQFLFEYFSETQRNKGNFPGRFSGRQFSNSRSEMNVSTLELGDSALYLCASGIRTSGFYEQYFGPGTRLTVT.

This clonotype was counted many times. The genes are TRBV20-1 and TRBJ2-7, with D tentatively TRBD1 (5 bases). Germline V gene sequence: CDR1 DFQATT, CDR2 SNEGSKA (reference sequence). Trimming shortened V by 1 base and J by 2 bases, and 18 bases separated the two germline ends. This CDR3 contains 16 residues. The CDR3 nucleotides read TGCAGTGCTAGAGTAGGGGTTGCGGATAGAGCCTACGAGCAGTACTTC. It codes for CSARVGVADRAYEQYF.

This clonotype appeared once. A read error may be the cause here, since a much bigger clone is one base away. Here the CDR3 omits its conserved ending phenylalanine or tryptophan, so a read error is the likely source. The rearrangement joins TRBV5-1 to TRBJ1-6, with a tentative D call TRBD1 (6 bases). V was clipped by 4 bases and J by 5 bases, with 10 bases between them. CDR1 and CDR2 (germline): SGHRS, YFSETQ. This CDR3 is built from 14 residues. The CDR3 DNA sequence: TGCGCCAGCAGCCCGGACAGTAATAATTCACCCCTCCACCTT. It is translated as CASSPDSNNSPLHL.

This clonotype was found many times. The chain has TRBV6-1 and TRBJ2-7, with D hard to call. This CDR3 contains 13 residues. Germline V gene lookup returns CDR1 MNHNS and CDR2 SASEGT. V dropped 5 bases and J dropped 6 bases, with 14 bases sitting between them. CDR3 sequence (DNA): TGTGCCAGCAGTTATGATATCCTCGGCGAGCAGTACTTC. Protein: CASSYDILGEQYF.

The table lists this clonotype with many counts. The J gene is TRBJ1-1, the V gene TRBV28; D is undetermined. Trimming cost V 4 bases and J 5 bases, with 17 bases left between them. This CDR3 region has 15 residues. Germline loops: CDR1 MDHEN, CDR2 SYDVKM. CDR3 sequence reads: CASSSPHGDGTEAFF. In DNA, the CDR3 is TGTGCCAGCAGTTCCCCTCATGGGGATGGTACTGAAGCTTTCTTT. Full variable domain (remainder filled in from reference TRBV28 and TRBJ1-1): DVKVTQSSRYLVKRTGEKVFLECVQDMDHENMFWYRQDPGLGLRLIYFSYDVKMKEKGDIPEGYSVSREKKERFSLILESASTNQTSMYLCASSSPHGDGTEAFFGQGTRLTVV.

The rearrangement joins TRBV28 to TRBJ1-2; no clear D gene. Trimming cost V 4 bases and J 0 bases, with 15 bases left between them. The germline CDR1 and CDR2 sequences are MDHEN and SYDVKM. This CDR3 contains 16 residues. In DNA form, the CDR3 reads TGTGCCAGCAGTTCTTCAAACCGGGTCCCTAACTATGGCTACACCTTC. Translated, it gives CASSSSNRVPNYGYTF.